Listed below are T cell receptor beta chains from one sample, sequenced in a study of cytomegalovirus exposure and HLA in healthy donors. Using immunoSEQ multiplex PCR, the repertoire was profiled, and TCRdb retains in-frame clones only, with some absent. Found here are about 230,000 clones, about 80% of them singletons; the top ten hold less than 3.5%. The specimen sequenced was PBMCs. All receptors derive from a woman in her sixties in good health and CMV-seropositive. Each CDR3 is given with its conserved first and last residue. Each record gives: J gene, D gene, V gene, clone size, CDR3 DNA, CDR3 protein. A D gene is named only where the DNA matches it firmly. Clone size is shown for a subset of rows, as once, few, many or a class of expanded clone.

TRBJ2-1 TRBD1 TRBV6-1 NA TGTGCCAGCAGTTCACTACAGGGGTGGAATGAGCAGTTCTTC CASSSLQGWNEQFF
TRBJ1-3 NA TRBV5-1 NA TGCGCCAGCAGCTTCGACATGAGCTCTGGAAACACCATATATTTT CASSFDMSSGNTIYF
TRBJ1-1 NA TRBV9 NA TGTGCCAGCAGCGTAGAGGCCCAGGGGATCGCTTTCTTT CASSVEAQGIAFF
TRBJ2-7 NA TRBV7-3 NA TGTGCCAGCAGCTTAGGCACTAACTACGAGCAGTACTTC CASSLGTNYEQYF
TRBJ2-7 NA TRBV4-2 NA TGTGCCAGCAGCCAAGTGGTAGATTACGAGCAGTACTTC CASSQVVDYEQYF
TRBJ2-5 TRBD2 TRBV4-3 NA TGCGCCAGCAGCCTTGAAAGGACTAGCGGACAAGAGACCCAGTACTTC CASSLERTSGQETQYF
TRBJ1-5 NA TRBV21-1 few NA CAIFNMDSWGGGNQPQHF
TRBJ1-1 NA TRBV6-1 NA TGTGCCAGCAGTGAAGCGGCCCCCCGGGGGACTGAAGCTTTCTTT CASSEAAPRGTEAFF
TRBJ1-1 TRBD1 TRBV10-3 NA TGTGCCATCAGTGAATATGGACAGGGGATTTCTAGCACTGAAGCTTTCTTT CAISEYGQGISSTEAFF
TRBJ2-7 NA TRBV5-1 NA TGCGCCAGCAGCTTGACCAGCGGGTTTTACGAGCAGTACTTC CASSLTSGFYEQYF
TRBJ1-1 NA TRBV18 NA TGTGCCAGCTCACCAAGGGACTTGAACACTGAAGCTTTCTTT CASSPRDLNTEAFF
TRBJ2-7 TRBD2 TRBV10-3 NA TGTGCCATCAGTGTCGGCGGGAGAGGAACCTACGAGCAGTACTTC CAISVGGRGTYEQYF
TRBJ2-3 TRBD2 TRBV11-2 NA TGTGCCAGCAGCTCGACTAGCGGGGTGAGAACAGATACGCAGTATTTT CASSSTSGVRTDTQYF
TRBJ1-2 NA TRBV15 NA TGTGCCACCAGCAGAGATCGGGGGGCCTATGGCTACACCTTC CATSRDRGAYGYTF
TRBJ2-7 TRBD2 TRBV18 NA TGTGCCAGCTCACCTGGCGGGGGGGCCGACGAGCAGTACTTC CASSPGGGADEQYF
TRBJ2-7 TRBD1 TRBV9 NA TGTGCCAGCAGCTTCCGGGACAGGGGGTTCGACGAGCAGTACTTC CASSFRDRGFDEQYF
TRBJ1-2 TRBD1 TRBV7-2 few TGTGCCAGCAGCAAGTCCGGGACAGGGGTAGACTATGGCTACACCTTC CASSKSGTGVDYGYTF
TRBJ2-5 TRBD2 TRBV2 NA TGTGCCAGCAGTCTCGGGAGGGGACCCCAAGAGACCCAGTACTTC CASSLGRGPQETQYF
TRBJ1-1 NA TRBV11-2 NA TGTGCCAGCAGCTTAGATCCCGGGTGGAACACTGAAGCTTTCTTT CASSLDPGWNTEAFF
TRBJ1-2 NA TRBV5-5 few TGTGCCAGCAGCTTGGACAGGGAGTATGGCTACACCTTC CASSLDREYGYTF
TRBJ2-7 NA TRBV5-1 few TGCGCCAGTAAGGACACGGGAGCCTACGAGCAGTACTTC CASKDTGAYEQYF
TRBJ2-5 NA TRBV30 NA TGTGCCTGGGCAGGGCGGGAGACCCAGTACTTC CAWAGRETQYF
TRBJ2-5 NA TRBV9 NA TGTGCCAGCAGCGTAGGCGGGGGCCCCAAGGAGACCCAGTACTTC CASSVGGGPKETQYF
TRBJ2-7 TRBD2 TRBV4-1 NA TGCGCCAGCAGCCCTGTGGGAGGGACCTCCTACGAGCAGTACTTC CASSPVGGTSYEQYF
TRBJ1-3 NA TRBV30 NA TGTGCCTGGAGTAGGGGAACTGGAAACACCATATATTTT CAWSRGTGNTIYF
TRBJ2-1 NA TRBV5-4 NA TGTGCCAGCGCCCTTAGGGGGGGCCCGTATCTCAGCAGTGAGCAGTTCTTC CASALRGGPYLSSEQFF
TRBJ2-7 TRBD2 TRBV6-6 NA TGTGCCAGCAGTTACTCAGCGGGAGGGCTCGAGCAGTACTTC CASSYSAGGLEQYF
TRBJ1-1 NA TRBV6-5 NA TGTGCCAGCAGTCCTACAGGGTACGCTGAAGCTTTCTTT CASSPTGYAEAFF
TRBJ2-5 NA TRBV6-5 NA TGTGCCAGCAGTTACTCTTCGCAGGAGACCCAGTACTTC CASSYSSQETQYF
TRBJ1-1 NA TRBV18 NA TGTGCCAGCTCACCACAAGGCAGGGCAAGGACTGAAGCTTTCTTT CASSPQGRARTEAFF